This TCR beta chain was identified in a study of T cells in Graves' hyperthyroidism and ophthalmopathy. TCR beta CDR3 region amplification was performed from RNA transcripts. The primer set for the first-round RT-PCR of the TCR CDR3 was HTBI. TCRdb reprocessed the multiplex PCR reads with MiXCR, giving one entry per CDR3 protein. The sample records around 620,000 distinct CDR3 sequences, about 43% being singletons. Trimming took 10 bases from V and 2 from J, leaving 24 bases between them. Germline V gene sequence: CDR1 ENHRY, CDR2 SYGVKD. This CDR3 region has 16 residues. This clonotype has only one observation. Its antigen is as yet unknown. Those patients with uncontrolled infection, other autoimmune disease, pregnancy or lactation were excluded. On the basis of clinical symptoms, serum thyroxine and TRAb, thyroid ultrasound and orbital computed tomography, diagnoses were made. The study, taken as a whole, reports: In blood, most of the thyroid clonotypes expanded above 0.001 were also present. Prediction of ophthalmopathy progression came a median 6.5 months pre-onset.

The sequence was collected from an adult woman with Graves' disease, either hyperthyroidism or ophthalmopathy (not recorded which). J is TRBJ2-7 and V is TRBV10-3; tentatively, D is TRBD2 (6 bases). The sequenced sample was peripheral blood or thyroid tissue (not recorded which). CDR3 DNA: TGTGCCAGCAGGACGCGCGGGGCCCCTCTTACCTACGAGCAGTACTTC. This translates into CASRTRGAPLTYEQYF.